These 17 T cell receptor beta chains were all obtained from the same sample, sequenced in a study of blood T cell repertoires in COVID-19. Sequencing used immunoSEQ multiplex PCR; TCRdb keeps in-frame clones, though not all of them. The repertoire holds around 250,000 clones, with about 83% as singletons. Material: peripheral blood. These receptors were obtained from a woman of 80 years or more with COVID-19, enrolled during active disease.

The CDR3 sequence is CASREATGLTEAFF. The CDR3, as DNA: TGTGCCAGCAGAGAAGCGACAGGGCTCACTGAAGCTTTCTTT. This chain uses TRBV9 with TRBJ1-1; 7 bases map to TRBD1. V dropped 5 bases and J dropped 4; count of bases not matched to a gene: 8. In germline, CDR1 is SGDLS, CDR2 YYNGEE. The CDR3 covers 14 residues.

The rearrangement uses TRBV30 and TRBJ1-1; D is ambiguous. The length of the CDR3 is 11 residues. The germline CDR1 and CDR2 sequences are GTSNPN and SVGIG (reference sequence). The V end lost 0 bases, the J end lost 10 bases, and 9 bases lay between the germline ends. The CDR3 here is CAWSVGGGAFF. The DNA of the CDR3 is TGTGCCTGGAGTGTAGGAGGTGGAGCTTTCTTT.

V usage is TRBV6-5 and J usage is TRBJ1-2, with D perhaps TRBD1 (6 bases). V was trimmed by 6 bases and J by 0 bases, leaving 14 bases between them. CDR3 size: 15 residues. CDR1 is MNHEY and CDR2 is SVGAGI in the germline V gene. Here the CDR3 reads CASSPRDTANYGYTF. Here the CDR3 DNA reads TGTGCCAGCAGCCCCCGGGACACTGCTAACTATGGCTACACCTTC.

This clone has only one observation. The gene calls are TRBV18 and TRBJ2-1; TRBD2 might be the D (6 bases). This CDR3 is 14 amino acids long. Germline-derived CDR1 and CDR2 are KGHSH and LQKENI. V was clipped by 3 bases and J by 9 bases, with 15 bases between them. DNA for the CDR3: TGTGCCAGCTCACCTTCTGCCGTGGAGGGTGAGCAGTTCTTC. Translating it yields CASSPSAVEGEQFF.

Concerning this clone itself: A junction boundary mismatches the germline segment, possibly from a read error. The genes are TRBV6-5 and TRBJ1-2, with 7 positions matching TRBD1. From germline, CDR1 is MNHEY and CDR2 SVGAGI. CDR3 length equals 11 residues. The CDR3 is CASSQGDGYTF. For the CDR3, the DNA is TGTGCAAGCAGCCAGGGGGATGGCTACACCTTC.

The chain links TRBV10-1 to TRBJ1-3; D possibly corresponds to TRBD1 (6 bases). Germline CDR1 reads WNHNN; CDR2 reads SYGVQD (reference sequence). The CDR3 is made up of 16 amino acids. The V end lost 6 bases, the J end lost 2 bases, and 17 bases lay between the germline ends. The CDR3 region is CASSQSYGTPGNTIYF. Written as DNA, the CDR3 is TGCGCCAGCAGCCAATCCTACGGGACACCTGGAAACACCATATATTTT.

The rearrangement joins TRBV18 to TRBJ1-5; 7 positions agree with TRBD1. Germline trimming cut 3 bases from V and 0 bases from J; bases unmatched to any gene: 2. Germline V gene data show CDR1 as KGHSH and CDR2 as LQKENI. There are 15 residues in the CDR3. The CDR3 protein is CASSPDRVSNQPQHF. The CDR3 DNA follows: TGTGCCAGCTCACCCGACAGGGTTAGCAATCAGCCCCAGCATTTT.

The V and J genes are TRBV5-4 and TRBJ1-5; TRBD1 might be the D (6 bases). This CDR3 is 17 amino acids long. In germline, CDR1 is SGHNT, CDR2 YYREEE (reference sequence). Trimming stripped 5 bases from V and 3 bases from J, with 21 bases between. CDR3 nucleotides: TGTGCCAGCAGTCAAACGGGGGGGGGCACGGTCAATCAGCCCCAGCATTTT. Protein: CASSQTGGGTVNQPQHF.

Only one count was recorded for this clone. The rearrangement joins TRBV9 to TRBJ2-3; D is perhaps TRBD1 (5 bases). There are 16 residues in the CDR3. Germline lookup yields CDR1 SGDLS and CDR2 YYNGEE. V lost 4 bases, J lost 2 bases, and 17 bases lay in between. This CDR3 is CASSIQRSRATDTQYF. The CDR3 region has the DNA TGTGCCAGCAGCATACAAAGGTCCAGGGCCACAGATACGCAGTATTTT.

This rearrangement joins TRBV30 to TRBJ1-2; TRBD1 might be the D (6 bases). The CDR3 loop spans 13 amino acids. The germline gives CDR1 GTSNPN, CDR2 SVGIG (reference sequence). Trimming removed 3 bases from V and 8 bases from J, with 16 bases in between. For the CDR3, the DNA is TGTGCCTGGAGGCGAGAGGGGGTTACGGGCTACACCTTC. The encoded protein is CAWRREGVTGYTF.

J is TRBJ2-4 and V is TRBV28; 13 bases are shared with TRBD2. This CDR3 is 16 amino acids long. Trimming removed 5 bases from V and 8 bases from J; junction bases left unmatched: 9. Germline-derived CDR1 and CDR2 are MDHEN and SYDVKM. DNA for the CDR3: TGTGCCAGCAGTCCCCATGGGACTAGCGGGGTAGACATTCAGTACTTC. Translating it yields CASSPHGTSGVDIQYF.

V usage is TRBV5-1 and J usage is TRBJ2-1, with no clear D. Germline V gene data show CDR1 as SGHRS and CDR2 as YFSETQ. This CDR3 is 11 amino acids long. V lost 4 bases and J 5 bases, leaving 4 bases between the germline ends. The CDR3 sequence: CASSPNNEQFF. CDR3 nucleotide sequence: TGCGCCAGCAGCCCCAACAATGAGCAGTTCTTC.

This sequence joins TRBV2 and TRBJ1-1; D is undetermined. V was trimmed by 4 bases and J by 10 bases, leaving 13 bases between them. From germline, CDR1 is SNHLY and CDR2 FYNNEI. This CDR3 has 12 amino acids. CDR3 bases: TGTGCCAGCAGTGCTTCAGGCGCTTTAGCTTTCTTT. This encodes CASSASGALAFF.

This clone was seen a few times. V gene TRBV7-8 combines with J gene TRBJ1-1; D unclear. Per the germline V gene, CDR1 is SGHVS and CDR2 is FQNEAQ. The CDR3 loop spans 13 amino acids. Between the trimmed V and J ends, which lost 3 bases and 5 bases, there was a span of 10 bases. The CDR3 protein is CASSFPERTEAFF. CDR3 DNA sequence: TGTGCCAGCAGCTTTCCAGAGAGGACTGAAGCTTTCTTT.

The CDR3 DNA sequence: TGTGCCAGCAGCTTAGTTTCGTTCAGGGATCGCGGGAACACTGAAGCTTTCTTT. Amino acids: CASSLVSFRDRGNTEAFF. The chain is built from TRBV7-2 and TRBJ1-1; tentative D call: TRBD1 (5 bases). Germline V gene sequence: CDR1 SGHTA, CDR2 FQGNSA. The CDR3 is 18 amino acids. Trimming took 1 base from V and 1 from J, leaving 19 bases between them.

The rearrangement joins TRBV28 to TRBJ2-2, with D perhaps matching TRBD1 (6 bases). The CDR3 has 14 residues. V was cut by 7 bases and J by 3 bases, with 12 bases left in between. From germline, CDR1 is MDHEN and CDR2 SYDVKM. Here the CDR3 reads CASMAPGDTGELFF. DNA of the CDR3: TGTGCCAGCATGGCTCCAGGGGACACCGGGGAGCTGTTTTTT.

The J gene is TRBJ2-3, the V gene TRBV10-1; 10 bases agree with TRBD2. Per germline, CDR1 WNHNN and CDR2 SYGVQD (reference sequence). The CDR3 covers 15 residues. V gave up 4 bases and J gave up 5 bases; unmatched junction bases: 6. The CDR3 protein is CASSVASGGVDTQYF. CDR3 nucleotides: TGCGCCAGCAGTGTGGCTAGCGGGGGTGTAGATACGCAGTATTTT.